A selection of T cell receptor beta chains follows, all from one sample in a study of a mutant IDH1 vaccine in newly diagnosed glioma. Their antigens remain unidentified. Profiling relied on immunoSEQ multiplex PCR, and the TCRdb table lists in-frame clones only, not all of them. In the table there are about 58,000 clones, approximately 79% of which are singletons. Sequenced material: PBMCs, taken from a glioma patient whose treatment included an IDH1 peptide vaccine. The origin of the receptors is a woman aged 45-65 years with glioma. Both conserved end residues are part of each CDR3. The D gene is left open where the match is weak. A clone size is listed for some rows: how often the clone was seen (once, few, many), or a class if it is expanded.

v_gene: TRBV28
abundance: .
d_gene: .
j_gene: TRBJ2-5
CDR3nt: TGTGCCAGCAGCTCGGCCCTGACCCAGTACTTC
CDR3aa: CASSSALTQYF

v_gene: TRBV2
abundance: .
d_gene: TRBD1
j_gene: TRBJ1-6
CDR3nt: TGTGCCAGCAGTGTCGGCAGGGGGAGATATAATTCACCCCTCCACTTT
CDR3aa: CASSVGRGRYNSPLHF

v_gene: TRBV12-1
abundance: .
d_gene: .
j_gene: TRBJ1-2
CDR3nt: TGTGCCAGCAGCCCGGGGCCTAACTATGGCTACACCTTC
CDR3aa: CASSPGPNYGYTF

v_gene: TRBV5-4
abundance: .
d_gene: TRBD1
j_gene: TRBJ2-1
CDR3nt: TGTGCCAGCAGCTTTTCTGGGACAGGGCAGTTCTTC
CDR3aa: CASSFSGTGQFF

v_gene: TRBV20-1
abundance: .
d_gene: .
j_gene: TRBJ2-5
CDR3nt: TGCAGTGCTAGCCCCAAAGAGACCCAGTACTTC
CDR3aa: CSASPKETQYF

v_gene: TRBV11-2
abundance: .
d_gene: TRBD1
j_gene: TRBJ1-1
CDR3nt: TGTGCCAGCAGACATTTGGCCGGGACAGGGGACACTGAAGCTTTCTTT
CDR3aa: CASRHLAGTGDTEAFF

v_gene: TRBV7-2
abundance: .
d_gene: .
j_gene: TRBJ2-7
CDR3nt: TGTGCCAGCAGCTTAGTCTACGAGCAGTACTTC
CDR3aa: CASSLVYEQYF

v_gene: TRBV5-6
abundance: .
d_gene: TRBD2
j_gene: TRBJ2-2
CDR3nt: TGTGCCAGCAGTCCAGCGGGGGGCGGGACCGGGGAGCTGTTTTTT
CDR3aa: CASSPAGGGTGELFF

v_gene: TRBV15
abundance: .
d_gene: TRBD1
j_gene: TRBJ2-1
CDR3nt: TGTGCCACCAGCAGAGATATCGGGACAGGCTACAATGAGCAGTTCTTC
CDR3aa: CATSRDIGTGYNEQFF

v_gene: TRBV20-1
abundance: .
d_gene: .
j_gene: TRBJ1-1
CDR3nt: TGCAGTGCTGCCAGGGTAACTGAAGCTTTCTTT
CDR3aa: CSAARVTEAFF

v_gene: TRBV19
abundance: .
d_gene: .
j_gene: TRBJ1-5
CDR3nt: TGTGCCAGTAGTCCACTCTTGCCGGGGGCCACGCAGCCCCAGCATTTT
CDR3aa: CASSPLLPGATQPQHF

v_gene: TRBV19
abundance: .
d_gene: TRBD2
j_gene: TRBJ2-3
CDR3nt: TGTGCCAGTAGTATTAGGAGCGGAAGCGGGGGGAACACAGATACGCAGTATTTT
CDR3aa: CASSIRSGSGGNTDTQYF

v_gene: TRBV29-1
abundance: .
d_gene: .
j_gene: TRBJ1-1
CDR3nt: TGCAGCGTTGAAGACGGGTGGAGGAACACTGAAGCTTTCTTT
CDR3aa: CSVEDGWRNTEAFF

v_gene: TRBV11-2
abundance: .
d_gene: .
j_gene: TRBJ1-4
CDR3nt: TGTGCCAGCAGCTTAGATGGGGGGTCGGGAGAAAAACTGTTTTTT
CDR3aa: CASSLDGGSGEKLFF

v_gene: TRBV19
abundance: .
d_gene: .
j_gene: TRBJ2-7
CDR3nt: TGTGCCAGTAGTATAACGGGCCCCGGATCCTACGAGCAGTACTTC
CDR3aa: CASSITGPGSYEQYF

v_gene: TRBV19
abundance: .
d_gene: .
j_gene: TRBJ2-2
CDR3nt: TGTGCCAGTAGTGCCGCCGTGAAGGGAATCACCGGGGAGCTGTTTTTT
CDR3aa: CASSAAVKGITGELFF

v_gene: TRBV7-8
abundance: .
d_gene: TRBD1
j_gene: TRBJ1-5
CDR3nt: TGTGCCAGCAGCCCTCCCGGGACAGGCAATCAGCCCCAGCATTTT
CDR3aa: CASSPPGTGNQPQHF

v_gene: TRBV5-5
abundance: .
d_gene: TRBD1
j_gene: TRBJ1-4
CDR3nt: TGTGCCAGCAGCTTGGACAGGGGGAGCGAAAAACTGTTTTTT
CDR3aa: CASSLDRGSEKLFF

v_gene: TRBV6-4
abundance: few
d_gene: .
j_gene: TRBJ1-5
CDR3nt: TGTGCCAGCAGTACCTTAGGCCAGCCCCAGCATTTT
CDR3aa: CASSTLGQPQHF

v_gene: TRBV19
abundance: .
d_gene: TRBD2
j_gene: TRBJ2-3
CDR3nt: TGTGCCAGTACCTTGGGACTAGCGATGAGCACAGATACGCAGTATTTT
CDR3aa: CASTLGLAMSTDTQYF

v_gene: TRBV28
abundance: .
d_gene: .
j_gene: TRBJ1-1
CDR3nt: TGTGCCAGCAGTACCCTAGGGACGCGGGAAACTGAAGCTTTCTTT
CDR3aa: CASSTLGTRETEAFF

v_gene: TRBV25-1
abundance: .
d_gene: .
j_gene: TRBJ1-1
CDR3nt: TGTGCCAGCAGGACGGGGCGGAACGAAGCTTTCTTT
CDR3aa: CASRTGRNEAFF

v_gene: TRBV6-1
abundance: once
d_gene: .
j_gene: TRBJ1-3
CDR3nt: TGTGCCAGCGTTTGGAGGCTGAGGGATGGAAACACCATATATTTT
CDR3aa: CASVWRLRDGNTIYF

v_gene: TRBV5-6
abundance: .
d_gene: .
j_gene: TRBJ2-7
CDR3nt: TGTGCCAGCAGCTTGAGTCAGGGGATGGCCTACGAGCAGTACTTC
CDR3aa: CASSLSQGMAYEQYF

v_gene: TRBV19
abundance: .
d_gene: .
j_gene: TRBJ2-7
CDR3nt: TGTGCCAGTAGTATTGGGTCAGGAGGGAACTACGAGCAGTACTTC
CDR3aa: CASSIGSGGNYEQYF

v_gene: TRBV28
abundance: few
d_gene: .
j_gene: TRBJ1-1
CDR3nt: TGTGCCAGCAGAACAGGGTATAGTGAAGCTTTCTTT
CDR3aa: CASRTGYSEAFF

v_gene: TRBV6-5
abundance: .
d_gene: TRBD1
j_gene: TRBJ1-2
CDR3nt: TGTGCCAGCAGTTACGTGGCAGGGGGCGGCTACACCTTC
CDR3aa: CASSYVAGGGYTF

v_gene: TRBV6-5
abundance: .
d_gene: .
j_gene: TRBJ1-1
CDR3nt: TGTGCCAGCAGCGGGAGACGGTTGGGCACTGAAGCTTTCTTT
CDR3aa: CASSGRRLGTEAFF

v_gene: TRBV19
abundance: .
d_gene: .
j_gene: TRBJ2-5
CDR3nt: TGTGCCAGTAACGAAGGGGCCGGAGGGCTCCAAGAGACCCAGTACTTC
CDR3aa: CASNEGAGGLQETQYF

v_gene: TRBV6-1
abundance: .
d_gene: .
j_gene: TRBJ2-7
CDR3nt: TGTGCCAGCAGTGAATTTTACGAGCAGTACTTC
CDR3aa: CASSEFYEQYF

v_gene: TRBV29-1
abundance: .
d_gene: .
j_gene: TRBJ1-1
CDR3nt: TGCAGCGTTGATACTGAAGCTTTCTTT
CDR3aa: CSVDTEAFF

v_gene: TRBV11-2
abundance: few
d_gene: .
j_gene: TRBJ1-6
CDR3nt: TGTGCCAGCAGCTTAGGGGCAGATAATTCACCCCTCCACTTT
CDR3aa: CASSLGADNSPLHF

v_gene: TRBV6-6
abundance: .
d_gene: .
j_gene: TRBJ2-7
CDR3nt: TGTGCCAGCAGTTACTCCGGGGAGGGGGGCTACGAGCAGTACTTC
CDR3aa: CASSYSGEGGYEQYF

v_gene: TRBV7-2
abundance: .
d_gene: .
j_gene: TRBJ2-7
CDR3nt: TGTGCCAGCAGCTTGGACGGACGATACGAGCAGTACTTC
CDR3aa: CASSLDGRYEQYF

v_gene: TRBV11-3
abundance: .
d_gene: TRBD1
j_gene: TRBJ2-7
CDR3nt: TGTGCCAGCAGCTCGCCGGGACAGGGACACGAGCAGTACTTC
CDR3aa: CASSSPGQGHEQYF

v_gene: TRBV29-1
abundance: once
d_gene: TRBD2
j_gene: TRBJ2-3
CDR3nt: TGCAGCATTTCGGGACTAGCGGGGGGTGCAGATACGCAGTATTTT
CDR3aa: CSISGLAGGADTQYF

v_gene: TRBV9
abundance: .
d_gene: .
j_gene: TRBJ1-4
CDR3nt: TGTGCCAGCAGCGTGTCGGCGGGGCTTACACTGACCACAACTAATGAAAAACTGTTTTTT
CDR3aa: CASSVSAGLTLTTTNEKLFF

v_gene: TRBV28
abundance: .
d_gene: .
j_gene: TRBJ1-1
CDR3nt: TGTGCCAGCAGCCCTAGGGGAGGAAACACTGAAGCTTTCTTT
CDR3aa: CASSPRGGNTEAFF

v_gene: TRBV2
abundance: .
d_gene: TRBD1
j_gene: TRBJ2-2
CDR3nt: TGTGCCAGCACCGGGACAGGGGAGACCGGGGAGCTGTTTTTT
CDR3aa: CASTGTGETGELFF

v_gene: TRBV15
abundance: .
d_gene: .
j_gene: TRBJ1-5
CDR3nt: TGTGCCACCAGCATCGATGGGGCGGGAAGTTTTAATCAGCCCCAGCATTTT
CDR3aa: CATSIDGAGSFNQPQHF

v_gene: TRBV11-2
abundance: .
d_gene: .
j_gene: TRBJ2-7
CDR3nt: TGTGCCAGCCGCGACAATTTGAAGGACGAGCAGTACTTC
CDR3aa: CASRDNLKDEQYF

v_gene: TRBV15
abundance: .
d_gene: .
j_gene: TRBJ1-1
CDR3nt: TGTGCCACCAGCAGTCCGGGGACGAACACTGAAGCTTTCTTT
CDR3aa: CATSSPGTNTEAFF

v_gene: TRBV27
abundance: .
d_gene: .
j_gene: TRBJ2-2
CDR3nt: TGTGCCAGCGCAAGACCCGGGACCGGGGAGCTGTTTTTT
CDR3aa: CASARPGTGELFF

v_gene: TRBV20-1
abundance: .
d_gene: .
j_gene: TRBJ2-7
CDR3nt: TGCAGTGCTCAGGAGATCCACGAGCAGTACTTC
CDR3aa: CSAQEIHEQYF

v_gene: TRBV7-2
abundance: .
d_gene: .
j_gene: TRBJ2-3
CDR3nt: TGTGCCAGCAGCTCAATAGGACCGGATACGCAGTATTTT
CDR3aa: CASSSIGPDTQYF

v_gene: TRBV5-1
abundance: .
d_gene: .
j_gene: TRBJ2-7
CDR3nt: TGCGCCAGCAGCTTGGGACAGTCCTACGAGCAGTACTTC
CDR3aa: CASSLGQSYEQYF

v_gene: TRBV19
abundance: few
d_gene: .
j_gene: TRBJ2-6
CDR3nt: TGTGCCAGTAGTATCTCTGGGGCCAACGTCCTGACTTTC
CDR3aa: CASSISGANVLTF

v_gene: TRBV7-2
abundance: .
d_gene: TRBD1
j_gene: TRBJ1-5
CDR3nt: TGTGCCAGCAGCTCCAGTAGGACAGGGAGGCAGCCCCAGCATTTT
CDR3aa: CASSSSRTGRQPQHF

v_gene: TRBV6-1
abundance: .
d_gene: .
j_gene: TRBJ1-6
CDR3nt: TGTGCCAGCAGTGAAGGAAGGGGGTCAGCCCTCCACTTT
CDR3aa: CASSEGRGSALHF

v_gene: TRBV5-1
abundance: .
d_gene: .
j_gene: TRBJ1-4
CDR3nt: TGCGCCAGCAGCTTGGAGCGTGAATCTGAAAAACTGTTTTTT
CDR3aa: CASSLERESEKLFF

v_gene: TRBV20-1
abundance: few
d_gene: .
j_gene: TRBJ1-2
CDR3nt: TGCAGTGCTCCGCATTCTGGCTACACCTTC
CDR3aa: CSAPHSGYTF